This T cell receptor beta chain is drawn from a study of blood T cell repertoires in COVID-19 (dated by TCRdb to the early 2020s). At the level of the whole study: Samples covering the acute and convalescent phases of COVID-19 were provided by collaborators in the United States, Italy and Spain. Samples were obtained from the ongoing ImmuneRACE study (first 160 participants) and from some 1,300 subjects provided by 6 global collaborators. The sample metadata nearly always contained a de-identified subject ID, COVID-19 status, age in years and sex. The prospective study material was composed of cDNA or gDNA derived from T cells, B-cell-depleted T cells, or PBMCs. The repertoires were released in a freely available public database intended as a resource for research on the immune response to SARS-CoV-2. Where available, HLA class I and class II types were obtained from metadata supplied by the sample provider rather than from assay-based typing. Deeply sampled blood TCRbeta repertoires from subjects exposed to, actively infected with, or recovered from COVID-19 were included in the dataset. Findings and caveats that apply to the study as a whole: Clinical and demographic metadata were provided uncurated, with the amount varying by source and participant.

This clone has only one observation. What this receptor recognizes is not known. No much larger clone exists at a distance of one base, and base qualities are not known. TCRbeta CDR3 regions were amplified from genomic DNA using the immunoSEQ Assay, a bias-controlled multiplex PCR. On the authors' methods: The number of nucleated cells in each sample was estimated from the amplification of reference gene primers within the assay. Sequence reads were collapsed and filtered to measure the absolute abundance of every unique TCRbeta CDR3 rearrangement. For each sample, productive Simpson clonality was calculated by taking the square root of Simpson's diversity index across productive rearrangements. TCRdb holds this immuneACCESS table with in-frame rearrangements only. Some clones are missing; in checked studies, unresolved V genes explain under half, and the rest has no known cause. V, J and clone size reflect that table, while D and trimming were determined from the DNA. Counted in this sample were fewer than 400,000 clones; approximately 85% of them appeared once. The ten largest clones capture more than 2% of the sample.

Participants in the prospective study were aged 18 to 89 years, lived in 20 to 30 United States geographic areas, and enrolled through a virtual design. To assign participants to cohorts, the prospective study relied on clinical history that participants themselves reported in a screening survey and a study questionnaire. Recovered participants in ImmuneRACE Cohort 3 were defined by two consecutive negative NP/OP PCR tests, clearance by a healthcare professional, or resolution of symptoms. In the prospective study, mobile phlebotomists collected whole blood, serum and a nasopharyngeal or oropharyngeal swab from each participant. Over a 2-month period, participants in the prospective study had the option of providing additional blood draws and questionnaires. Prospective study blood samples were shipped either frozen or at room temperature before DNA extraction. CDR1 is given as SGHNT and CDR2 as YYREEE, both from the germline V gene (reference sequence). V has 4 bases trimmed and J has 2 bases trimmed; junction bases matching no gene number 6. Reading from cysteine to phenylalanine, the CDR3 counts 15 amino acids. Of all the DNA, just the CDR3 is kept, 45 bases in frame from base 1.

The origin of this receptor is a man aged 25 to 40 who had recovered from COVID-19. The sample consisted of PBMCs or T cells enriched from blood (not recorded which). Recombination joined TRBV5-4 with TRBJ2-3; 8 middle bases align to TRBD2. The bases are TGTGCCAGCAGCCGGGGGGGGGAGTACACAGATACGCAGTATTTT. It translates to CASSRGGEYTDTQYF.